Listed below are T cell receptor beta chains from one sample, sequenced in a study of T cells in Graves' hyperthyroidism and ophthalmopathy. From the multiplex PCR reads, TCRdb called clonotypes with MiXCR, one entry per CDR3 protein. The sample lists more than 500,000 distinct CDR3 sequences; about 16% were seen once. The sample comprised blood. These receptors were obtained from a woman aged 25 to 39 with Graves' ophthalmopathy. The CDR3 runs from the conserved cysteine through the conserved F or W. A D gene is named only where the DNA matches it firmly. Only some rows state a clone size, as once, few, many or a class for expanded clones.

NA	TRBJ2-3	TRBV13	NA	TGTGCCAGCAGCCATGAGGATACGCAGTATTTT	CASSHEDTQYF
few	TRBJ1-4	TRBV10-1	NA	TGCGCCAGCAGTGAGTCGGCCCAGGGCGATGAAAAACTGTTTTTT	CASSESAQGDEKLFF
many	TRBJ2-5	TRBV28	NA	TGTGCCAGCAGGGACAGCTGGGAGGGGACCCAGTACTTC	CASRDSWEGTQYF
NA	TRBJ1-3	TRBV12-5	NA	TGTGCTAGTGAAGGCTCTGGAAACACCATATATTTT	CASEGSGNTIYF
many	TRBJ1-4	TRBV12-3/TRBV12-4	NA	TGTGCCAGCAGTGGACCTGTTCTGGGTGAAAAACTGTTTTTT	CASSGPVLGEKLFF
NA	TRBJ2-1	TRBV19	TRBD2	TGTGCCAGTAGTCCGGCGGCGGGAGAAGTCAATGAGCAGTTCTTC	CASSPAAGEVNEQFF
few	TRBJ2-5	TRBV7-6	NA	TGTGCCAGCAGCTTTAATAGGGGACGGCAAGAGACCCAGTACTTC	CASSFNRGRQETQYF
many	TRBJ1-1	TRBV27	NA	TGTGCCAGCAGTCCCGCCGGCTCAGGGACTGAAGCTTTCTTT	CASSPAGSGTEAFF
many	TRBJ2-3	TRBV7-2	NA	TGTGCCAGCAGCTTATTCCGGTCATCCACAGATACGCAGTATTTT	CASSLFRSSTDTQYF
NA	TRBJ2-7	TRBV6-1	TRBD1	TGTGCCAGCAGTTCCAGCCCGGGACAGGGGACCTCCTACGAGCAGTACTTC	CASSSSPGQGTSYEQYF
NA	TRBJ2-2	TRBV6-2/TRBV6-3	NA	TGTGCCAGCAGTTACAGGAGGGGTCCCGGGGAGCTGTTTTTT	CASSYRRGPGELFF
NA	TRBJ2-5	TRBV5-5	TRBD1	TGTGCCAGCAGCTTGGTTGGGACAGGGAGTGTCTTGGAGACCCAGTACTTC	CASSLVGTGSVLETQYF
few	TRBJ1-5	TRBV20-1	NA	TGCAGTACTAGGGCGGGATCGGACAATCAGCCCCAGCATTTT	CSTRAGSDNQPQHF
many	TRBJ2-7	TRBV28	NA	TGTGCCAGCAGCTTAAACTCCTACGAGCAGTACTTC	CASSLNSYEQYF
many	TRBJ2-7	TRBV3-1	TRBD2	TGTGCCAGCAGCCTTCTTGGCGGGAGTTCCCACGAGCAGTACTTC	CASSLLGGSSHEQYF
once	TRBJ1-2	TRBV28	NA	TGTGCCAGCAGTTTTGGTAGGGGGGATGGCTACACCTTC	CASSFGRGDGYTF
few	TRBJ1-4	TRBV28	NA	TGTGCCAGCAGTTTTCCAGGGGATGGCGAAAAACTGTTTTTT	CASSFPGDGEKLFF
NA	TRBJ1-3	TRBV29-1	NA	TGCAGCGTGTTGGGTTACGGAAACACCATATATTTT	CSVLGYGNTIYF
many	TRBJ2-1	TRBV28	NA	TGTGCCAGCAGTTTAGGCTTAACAGATAATGAGCAGTTCTTC	CASSLGLTDNEQFF
many	TRBJ2-7	TRBV2	NA	TGTGCCAGCAGTGAACGATACGAGCAGTACTTC	CASSERYEQYF
many	TRBJ2-7	TRBV7-2	NA	TGTGCCAGCAGCCCGCCGGCTAGCGTTAGCTACGAGCAGTACTTC	CASSPPASVSYEQYF
many	TRBJ2-4	TRBV2	TRBD2	TGTGCCAGCAGGATTACTAGCGGGAATAACATTCAGTACTTC	CASRITSGNNIQYF
NA	TRBJ1-5	TRBV7-9	TRBD1	TGTGCCAGCAGCGCGGGGACAGGGGATCGGCAGCCCCAGCATTTT	CASSAGTGDRQPQHF
few	TRBJ1-1	TRBV18	TRBD1	TGTGCCAGCTCACCACCACAGGGGGCCACTGAAGCTTTCTTT	CASSPPQGATEAFF
NA	TRBJ2-7	TRBV7-9	TRBD1	TGTGCCAGCAGCCCGAAGTGGACAGGGAGAAACCGGGGCTACGAGCAGTACTTC	CASSPKWTGRNRGYEQYF
NA	TRBJ1-3	TRBV25-1	NA	TGTGCCAGCAGTGCAACAGTCTCTGGAAACACCATATATTTT	CASSATVSGNTIYF
few	TRBJ1-5	TRBV20-1	NA	TGCAGTGCCAGAGGGCGGAATCAGCCCCAGCATTTT	CSARGRNQPQHF
many	TRBJ2-2	TRBV4-2	NA	TGTGCCAGCAGCCAAGACGGCGCAGGGCTCGGGGAGCTGTTTTTT	CASSQDGAGLGELFF
NA	TRBJ1-2	TRBV7-9	NA	TGTGCCAGCAGCTTAGAAAAAGGCTATGGCTACACCTTC	CASSLEKGYGYTF
NA	TRBJ2-1	TRBV19	TRBD2	TGTGCCAGTAGTATAGTAGCGGGATACTACAATGAGCAGTTCTTC	CASSIVAGYYNEQFF
few	TRBJ2-1	TRBV4-2	TRBD2	TGTGCCAGCAGCCAAGAGGGCTGGCGGGAGGGCCTGGAGGAGCAGTTCTTC	CASSQEGWREGLEEQFF
many	TRBJ1-2	TRBV5-1	TRBD1	TGCGCCAGCAGCTTGGAGCAAAACAGGGGAATCAACTATGGCTACACCTTC	CASSLEQNRGINYGYTF
few	TRBJ2-7	TRBV11-1	TRBD2	TGTGCCAGCAGCTTTTCCGGACTAGCCTACGAGCAGTACTTC	CASSFSGLAYEQYF
many	TRBJ2-7	TRBV27	TRBD2	TGTGCCAGCAGTCAACTGACTAGCGGCACCTACGAGCAGTACTTC	CASSQLTSGTYEQYF
many	TRBJ2-5	TRBV2	TRBD1	TGTGCCAGCAGTGAAGCGCAGGGGGTAGCAGAGACCCAGTACTTC	CASSEAQGVAETQYF
few	TRBJ2-2	TRBV3-1	TRBD2	TGTGCCAGCAGCCAAGGACTAGCGGGAGAGGGGCTGTTTTTT	CASSQGLAGEGLFF
few	TRBJ1-1	TRBV29-1	NA	TGCAGCGGCCGGGACCGTGGGAAAGCTTTCTTT	CSGRDRGKAFF
NA	TRBJ2-7	TRBV6-1	NA	TGTGCCAGCAGTGAATCTCGACAGCTCAACGAGCAGTACTTC	CASSESRQLNEQYF
few	TRBJ2-3	TRBV18	NA	TGTGCCAGCTCACCCGGGGACAGCGGGAGTTCGGGGAGCACAGATACGCAGTATTTT	CASSPGDSGSSGSTDTQYF
many	TRBJ2-7	TRBV7-3	NA	TGTGCCAGCAGCTTAATGGTGGTAGCTCTTGGCCGAGTCTCCGAGCAGTACTTC	CASSLMVVALGRVSEQYF
few	TRBJ2-1	TRBV19	TRBD2	TGTGCCAGTAGTATAGGCTTTAGCGGGAGGACTGAGCAGTTCTTC	CASSIGFSGRTEQFF
many	TRBJ2-5	TRBV11-2	TRBD1	TGTGCCAGCAGGGAAACAGGGGGCGCCGGGATTTATGGAGAGACCCAGTACTTC	CASRETGGAGIYGETQYF
NA	TRBJ1-4	TRBV3-1	NA	TGTGCCAGCAGCCAAGCGGCCAGCTTAAGGTTAGAAAAACTGTTTTTT	CASSQAASLRLEKLFF
many	TRBJ1-2	TRBV7-2	TRBD1	TGTGCCAGCAGCGATCGACAGGGCTCCCGCTACACCTTC	CASSDRQGSRYTF
NA	TRBJ2-1	TRBV4-3	NA	TGCGCCAGCAGCCTCGCCCGGGGCCCAGGACACGGTGAGCAGTTCTTC	CASSLARGPGHGEQFF
many	TRBJ2-7	TRBV28	NA	TGTGCCAGCGATAGGAGCTCCTACGAGCAGTACTTC	CASDRSSYEQYF
many	TRBJ2-5	TRBV18	NA	TGTGCCAGCTCACAAGCCATTGAAGAGACCCAGTACTTC	CASSQAIEETQYF
many	TRBJ2-1	TRBV27	TRBD1	TGTGCCAGCAGTTTCCTACAGGGGTTAGAGAATGAGCAGTTCTTC	CASSFLQGLENEQFF
many	TRBJ2-3	TRBV5-1	NA	TGCGCCAGCAGCTTGGAGGGGAGTCTCGATACGCAGTATTTT	CASSLEGSLDTQYF
many	TRBJ2-7	TRBV7-2	TRBD2	TGTGCCAGCAGCCCTACTAGCGGGAGGGTCTACGAGCAGTACTTC	CASSPTSGRVYEQYF
many	TRBJ2-1	TRBV4-2	TRBD2	TGTGCCAGCGCTCCTAGCGGGTCCTACAATGAGCAGTTCTTC	CASAPSGSYNEQFF
NA	TRBJ2-7	TRBV6-1	NA	TGTGCCAGCAGTTCCAAGGGGGGCTCCTACGAGCAGTACTTC	CASSSKGGSYEQYF
many	TRBJ1-5	TRBV15	TRBD1	TGTGCCACCAGCAGAGGACTACAGGGGGAGGATCAGCCCCAGCATTTT	CATSRGLQGEDQPQHF
NA	TRBJ2-1	TRBV19	TRBD2	TGTGCCAGTAGTATAGATAGCGGGAGGGCCAGTGAGCAGTTCTTC	CASSIDSGRASEQFF
NA	TRBJ1-2	TRBV28	NA	TGTGCCAGCAGTATACAGGTTAATGGCTACACCTTC	CASSIQVNGYTF
many	TRBJ1-1	TRBV11-1	TRBD1	TGTGCCACCCCGGGGACAGAGAACACTGAAGCTTTCTTT	CATPGTENTEAFF
many	TRBJ1-5	TRBV28	NA	TGTGCCAGCAGTTTAGACTATAGCAATCAGCCCCAGCATTTT	CASSLDYSNQPQHF
many	TRBJ2-1	TRBV20-1	TRBD1	TGCAGTGCTAGGGGGAGCAGACAGGGAACCTACAATGAGCAGTTCTTC	CSARGSRQGTYNEQFF
few	TRBJ2-1	TRBV3-1	NA	TGTGCCAGCAGCCGCCCGAGCGGCCGCTCCTACAATGAGCAGTTCTTC	CASSRPSGRSYNEQFF
NA	TRBJ2-3	TRBV10-1	TRBD2	TGCGCCAGCAGTGAAGGCGGGAGGAATACAGATACGCAGTATTTT	CASSEGGRNTDTQYF